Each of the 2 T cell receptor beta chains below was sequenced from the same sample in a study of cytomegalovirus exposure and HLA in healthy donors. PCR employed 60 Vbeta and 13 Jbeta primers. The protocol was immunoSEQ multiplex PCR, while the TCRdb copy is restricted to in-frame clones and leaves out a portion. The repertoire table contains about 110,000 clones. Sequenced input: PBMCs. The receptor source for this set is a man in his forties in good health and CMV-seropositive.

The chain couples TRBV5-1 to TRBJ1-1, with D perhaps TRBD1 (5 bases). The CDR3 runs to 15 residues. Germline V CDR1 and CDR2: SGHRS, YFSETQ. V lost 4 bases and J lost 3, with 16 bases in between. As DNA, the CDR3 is TGCGCCAGCAGCCCGGGACTTACCTCCGACACTGAAGCTTTCTTT. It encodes CASSPGLTSDTEAFF.

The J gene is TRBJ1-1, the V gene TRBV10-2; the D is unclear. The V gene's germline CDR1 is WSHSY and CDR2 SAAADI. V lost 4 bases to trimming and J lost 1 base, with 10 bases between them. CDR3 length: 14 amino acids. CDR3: CASSGAGRNTEAFF. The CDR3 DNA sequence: TGCGCCAGCAGTGGGGCCGGCAGGAACACTGAAGCTTTCTTT.